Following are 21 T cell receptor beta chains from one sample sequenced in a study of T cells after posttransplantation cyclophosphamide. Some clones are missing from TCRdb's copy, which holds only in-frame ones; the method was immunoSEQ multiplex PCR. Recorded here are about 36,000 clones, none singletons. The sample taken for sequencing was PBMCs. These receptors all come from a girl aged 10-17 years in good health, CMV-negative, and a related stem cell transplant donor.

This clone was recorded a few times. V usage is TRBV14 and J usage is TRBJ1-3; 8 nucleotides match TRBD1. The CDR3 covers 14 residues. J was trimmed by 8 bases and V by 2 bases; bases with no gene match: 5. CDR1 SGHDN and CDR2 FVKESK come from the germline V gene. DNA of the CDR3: TGTGCCAGCAGCCAATGGACAGGGCTAGACACCATATATTTT. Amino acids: CASSQWTGLDTIYF.

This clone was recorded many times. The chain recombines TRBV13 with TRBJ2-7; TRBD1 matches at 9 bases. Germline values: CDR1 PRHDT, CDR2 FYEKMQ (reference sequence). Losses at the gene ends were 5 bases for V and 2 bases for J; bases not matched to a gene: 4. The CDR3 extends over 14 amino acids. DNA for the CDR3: TGTGCCAGCAGCCGGACAGGGGAGACCTACGAGCAGTACTTC. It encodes CASSRTGETYEQYF.

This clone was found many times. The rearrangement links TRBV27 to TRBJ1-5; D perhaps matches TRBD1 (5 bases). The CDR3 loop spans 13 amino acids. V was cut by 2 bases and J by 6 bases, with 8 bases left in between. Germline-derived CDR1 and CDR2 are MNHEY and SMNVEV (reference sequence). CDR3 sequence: CASSLGGGQPQHF. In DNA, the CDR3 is TGTGCCAGCAGTTTAGGGGGGGGTCAGCCCCAGCATTTT.

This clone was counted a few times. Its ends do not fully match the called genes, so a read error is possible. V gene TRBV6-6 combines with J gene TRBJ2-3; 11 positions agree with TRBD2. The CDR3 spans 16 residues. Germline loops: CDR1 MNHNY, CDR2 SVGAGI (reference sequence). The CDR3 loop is CTSRYTGLADTDTQYF. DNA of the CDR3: TGTACCAGCAGGTATACGGGACTAGCGGATACAGATACGCAGTATTTT.

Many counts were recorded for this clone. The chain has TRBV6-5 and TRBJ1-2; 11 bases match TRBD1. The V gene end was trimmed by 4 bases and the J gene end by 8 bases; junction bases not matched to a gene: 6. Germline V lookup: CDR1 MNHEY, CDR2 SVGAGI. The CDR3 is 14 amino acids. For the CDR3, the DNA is TGTGCCAGCAGTTCCGGACAGGGGGCGGGGGGCTACACCTTC. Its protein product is CASSSGQGAGGYTF.

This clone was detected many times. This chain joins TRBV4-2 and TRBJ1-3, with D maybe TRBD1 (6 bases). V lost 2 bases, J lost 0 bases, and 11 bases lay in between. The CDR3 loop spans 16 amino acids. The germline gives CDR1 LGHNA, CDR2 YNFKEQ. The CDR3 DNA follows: TGTGCCAGCAGCCAACTCAGGGGCTCCTCTGGAAACACCATATATTTT. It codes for CASSQLRGSSGNTIYF.

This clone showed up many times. The CDR3 sequence: CASSEVAGSYNEQFF. The CDR3 nucleotides read TGTGCCAGCAGTGAAGTTGCGGGGAGCTACAATGAGCAGTTCTTC. This sequence joins TRBV6-1 and TRBJ2-1, with D tentatively TRBD2 (6 bases). The CDR3 runs 15 residues. V was cut by 1 base and J by 3 bases, with 10 bases left in between. Germline CDR1 reads MNHNS; CDR2 reads SASEGT.

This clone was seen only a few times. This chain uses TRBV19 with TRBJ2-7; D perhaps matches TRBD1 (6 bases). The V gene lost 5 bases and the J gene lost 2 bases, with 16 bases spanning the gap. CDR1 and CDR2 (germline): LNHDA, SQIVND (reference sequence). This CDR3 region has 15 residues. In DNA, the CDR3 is TGTGCCAGTAGTCCCCGACAGGCTCCCGCCTACGAGCAGTACTTC. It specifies CASSPRQAPAYEQYF.

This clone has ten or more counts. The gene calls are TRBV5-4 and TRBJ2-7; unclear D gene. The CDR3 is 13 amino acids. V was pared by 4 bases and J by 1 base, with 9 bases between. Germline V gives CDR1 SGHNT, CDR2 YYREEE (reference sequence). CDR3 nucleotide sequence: TGTGCCAGCAGCCCACAACCTTCCTACGAGCAGTACTTC. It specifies CASSPQPSYEQYF.

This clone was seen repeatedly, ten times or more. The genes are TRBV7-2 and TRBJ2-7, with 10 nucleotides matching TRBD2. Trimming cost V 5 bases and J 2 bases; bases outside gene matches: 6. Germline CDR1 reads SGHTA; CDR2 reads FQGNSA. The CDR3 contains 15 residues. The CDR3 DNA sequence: TGTGCCAGCAGCCAAACTAGCGGGATTACCTACGAGCAGTACTTC. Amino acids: CASSQTSGITYEQYF.

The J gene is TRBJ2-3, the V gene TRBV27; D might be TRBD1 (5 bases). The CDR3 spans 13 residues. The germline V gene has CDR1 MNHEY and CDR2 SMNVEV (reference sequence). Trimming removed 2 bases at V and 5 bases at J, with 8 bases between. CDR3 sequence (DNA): TGTGCCAGCAGTTTAAGACAGAGAGATACGCAGTATTTT. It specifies CASSLRQRDTQYF.

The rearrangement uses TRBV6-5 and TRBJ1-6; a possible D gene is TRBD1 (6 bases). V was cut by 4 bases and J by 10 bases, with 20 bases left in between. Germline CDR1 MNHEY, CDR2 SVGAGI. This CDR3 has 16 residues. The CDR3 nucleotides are TGTGCCAGCAGTTTTACAGGGCCTCGAAGGGGGTCACCCCTCCACTTT. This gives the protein CASSFTGPRRGSPLHF.

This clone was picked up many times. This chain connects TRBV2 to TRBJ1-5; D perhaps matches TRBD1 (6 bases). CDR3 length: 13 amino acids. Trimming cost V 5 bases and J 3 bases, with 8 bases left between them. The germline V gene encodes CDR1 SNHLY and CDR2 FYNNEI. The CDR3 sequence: CASSRDTNQPQHF. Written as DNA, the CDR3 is TGTGCCAGCAGTCGGGACACCAATCAGCCCCAGCATTTT.

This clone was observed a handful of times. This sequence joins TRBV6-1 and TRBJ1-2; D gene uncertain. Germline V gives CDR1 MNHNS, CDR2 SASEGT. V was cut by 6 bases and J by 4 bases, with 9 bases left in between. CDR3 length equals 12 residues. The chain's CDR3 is CASREGTYGYTF. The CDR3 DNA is TGTGCCAGCAGGGAGGGAACCTATGGCTACACCTTC.

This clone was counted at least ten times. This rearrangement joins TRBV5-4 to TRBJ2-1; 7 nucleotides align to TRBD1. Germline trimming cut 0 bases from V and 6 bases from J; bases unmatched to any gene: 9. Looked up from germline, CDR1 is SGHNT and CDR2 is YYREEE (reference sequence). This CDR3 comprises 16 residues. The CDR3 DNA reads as TGTGCCAGCAGCTTGGAGGTACAGGGGCTTGGCAATGAGCAGTTCTTC. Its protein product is CASSLEVQGLGNEQFF.

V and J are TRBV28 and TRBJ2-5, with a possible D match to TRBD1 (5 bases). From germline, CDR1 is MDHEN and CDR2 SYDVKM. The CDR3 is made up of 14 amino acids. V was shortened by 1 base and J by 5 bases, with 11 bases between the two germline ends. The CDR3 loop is CASSLSGRQETQYF. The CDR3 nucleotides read TGTGCCAGCAGTTTATCCGGGCGACAGGAGACCCAGTACTTC.

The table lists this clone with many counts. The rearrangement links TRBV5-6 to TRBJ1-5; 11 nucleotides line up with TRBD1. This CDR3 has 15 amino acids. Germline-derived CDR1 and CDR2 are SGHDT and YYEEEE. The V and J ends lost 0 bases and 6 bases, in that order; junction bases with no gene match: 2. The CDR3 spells CASSLVGTGGQPQHF. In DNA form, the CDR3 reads TGTGCCAGCAGCTTGGTCGGGACAGGGGGTCAGCCCCAGCATTTT.

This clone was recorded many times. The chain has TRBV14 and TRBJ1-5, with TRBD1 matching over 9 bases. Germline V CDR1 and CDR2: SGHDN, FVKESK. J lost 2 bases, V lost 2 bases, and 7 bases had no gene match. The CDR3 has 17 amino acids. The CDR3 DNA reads TGTGCCAGCAGCCAATTTGCGGGACAGGGTGGCAATCAGCCCCAGCATTTT. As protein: CASSQFAGQGGNQPQHF. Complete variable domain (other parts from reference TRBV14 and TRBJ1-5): EAGVTQFPSHSVIEKGQTVTLRCDPISGHDNLYWYRRVMGKEIKFLLHFVKESKQDESGMPNNRFLAERTGGTYSTLKVQPAELEDSGVYFCASSQFAGQGGNQPQHFGDGTRLSIL.

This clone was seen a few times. CDR3 nucleotides: TGCGCCAGCAGCCAAGTGACAGCGTATAATTCACCCCTCCACTTT. Protein: CASSQVTAYNSPLHF. The V gene is TRBV4-1, the J gene TRBJ1-6, with D maybe TRBD1 (5 bases). CDR1 and CDR2 from the germline V gene are MGHRA and YSYEKL. V was shortened by 1 base and J by 4 bases, with 8 bases between the two germline ends. The CDR3 length is 15 residues.

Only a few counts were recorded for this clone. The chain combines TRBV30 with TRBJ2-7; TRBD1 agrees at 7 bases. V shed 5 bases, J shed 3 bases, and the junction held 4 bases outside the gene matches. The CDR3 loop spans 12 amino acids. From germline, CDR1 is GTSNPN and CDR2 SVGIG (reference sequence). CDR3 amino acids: CAWQDRVYEQYF. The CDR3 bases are TGTGCCTGGCAAGACAGGGTCTACGAGCAGTACTTC.

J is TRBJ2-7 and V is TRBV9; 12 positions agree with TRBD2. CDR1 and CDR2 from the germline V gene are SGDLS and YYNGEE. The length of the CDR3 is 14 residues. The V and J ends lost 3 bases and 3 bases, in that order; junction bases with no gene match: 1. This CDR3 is CASSAGLAGYEQYF. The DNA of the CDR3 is TGTGCCAGCAGCGCGGGACTAGCGGGCTACGAGCAGTACTTC.